This T cell receptor beta chain emerged from a study of graft-versus-host responses after intestinal transplantation. Profiled with immunoSEQ multiplex PCR; TCRdb holds only in-frame clones, not every one. The sample has around 100,000 clones, 93% seen once. Germline CDR1 is MNHEY and CDR2 is SVGAGI. The CDR3 has 15 amino acids. General observations from the study: Allografts of one patient group, those with graft-donor T cell macrochimerism, had high graft-versus-host to host-versus-graft clonal ratios.

About this clone: The antigen is undetermined. An end of the junction differs from the germline gene, which may be a read error. At the DNA level, this CDR3 is encoded by other sequences in the same sample as well.

Sequenced here: unstimulated CD8+ T cells sorted from spleen or lymph node cells, sampled before intestinal transplant. The sequence was collected from a human donor who received an intestinal transplant. The chain has TRBV6-5 and TRBJ2-2; TRBD2 agrees at 11 bases. CDR3 coding DNA: TGTGCCAGACGACTAGCGGGGTCCCACACCGGAGAGCTGTTTTTT. Amino acids: CARRLAGSHTGELFF.